Listed below are T cell receptor beta chains from one sample, sequenced in a study of monozygotic twins with inflammatory bowel disease. After re-calling the 5' RACE reads, TCRdb lists one entry per CDR3 protein, DNA absent. The sample includes some 210,000 distinct CDR3 sequences. Sample: blood. The source of these receptors is a human donor with ulcerative colitis or Crohn's disease, or a healthy co-twin of an affected twin (not recorded which). Each CDR3 is given with its conserved first and last residue.

TRBJ2-3 | 11 | TRBV29-1 | CSVPGTDTQYF
TRBJ2-7 | 16 | TRBV7-9 | CASSPTTMEGSYEQYF
TRBJ2-1 | 15 | TRBV6-1 | CASRESGGAWFEQFF
TRBJ2-1 | 14 | TRBV20-1 | CSAGGLKDYNEQFF
TRBJ2-7 | 15 | TRBV19 | CASSGLGQNSYEQYF
TRBJ1-3 | 13 | TRBV7-2 | CASSPRQGDTIYF
TRBJ1-1 | 12 | TRBV29-1 | CSVVAGNTEAFF
TRBJ1-5 | 16 | TRBV29-1 | CSVLTGGPLSNQPQHF
TRBJ2-2 | 13 | TRBV15 | CATSRGGERELFF
TRBJ1-2 | 14 | TRBV20-1 | CSARAGRVVDGYTF